What follows are 28 T cell receptor beta chains derived from one specimen sequenced in a study of T-cell memory formation after mild COVID-19. From the 5' RACE reads, TCRdb called clonotypes with MiXCR, one entry per CDR3 protein. The table shows roughly 400,000 distinct CDR3 sequences, with 15% to 20% occurring only once. Sequenced: PBMCs or a T cell subset sorted from them (not recorded which). The receptors shown here come from a man younger than 30 who had mild COVID-19 (a few samples of this study predate the infection). Cell type and time point are not known.

This clonotype was detected ten times or more. J is TRBJ2-4 and V is TRBV10-3; no firm D call. Per the germline V gene, CDR1 is ENHRY and CDR2 is SYGVKD. Trimming removed 0 bases from V and 8 bases from J, with 8 bases in between. The CDR3 runs to 13 residues. CDR3 in DNA: TGTGCCATCAGTGAGTCGTCAGGATACATTCAGTACTTC. Its protein product is CAISESSGYIQYF.

This clonotype was observed a handful of times. Here the CDR3 reads CASSLEHGAGRDNEQFF. The CDR3 DNA reads TGTGCCAGCAGTCTTGAGCATGGAGCGGGGCGGGACAATGAGCAGTTCTTC. The chain uses TRBV12-3 or TRBV12-4 and TRBJ2-1; 7 bases align to TRBD2. Germline trimming cut 5 bases from V and 5 bases from J; bases unmatched to any gene: 15. The CDR3 length is 17 residues.

This sequence joins TRBV4-2 and TRBJ1-4; a weak D match, TRBD1 (6 bases). This CDR3 has 17 residues. CDR1 LGHNA and CDR2 YNFKEQ come from the germline V gene. Trimming cost V 1 base and J 6 bases, with 18 bases left between them. CDR3 protein: CASSQARGGVKDEKLFF. The CDR3 nucleotides are TGTGCCAGCAGCCAAGCCAGGGGAGGCGTTAAGGATGAAAAACTGTTTTTT.

In this sample, this clonotype turned up a few times. The chain recombines TRBV5-6 with TRBJ2-7; maybe TRBD1 (5 bases). The CDR3 consists of 13 residues. Trimming took off 4 bases at V and 3 bases at J, with 11 bases between the two ends. The germline V gene has CDR1 SGHDT and CDR2 YYEEEE. CDR3 nucleotide sequence: TGTGCCAGCAGCGTTGGGGCGATCTACGAGCAGTACTTC. Its translation: CASSVGAIYEQYF.

As concerns this clonotype: This could be a read error, since a much larger clone is one nucleotide away. The chain has TRBV7-3 and TRBJ2-2; D is undetermined. Trimming shortened V by 1 base and J by 6 bases, and 6 bases separated the two germline ends. The CDR3 loop spans 13 amino acids. The germline gives CDR1 SGHTA, CDR2 FQGTGA. CDR3 DNA sequence: TGTGCCAGCAGCTTAATTGGTCCCGGGGAGCTGTTTTTT. Translating gives CASSLIGPGELFF.

The gene calls are TRBV7-9 and TRBJ2-7; 7 bases align to TRBD1. Germline CDR1 and CDR2: SEHNR and FQNEAQ (reference sequence). The CDR3 runs to 13 residues. Trimming at V came to 5 bases and at J to 7 bases, leaving 8 bases not matched to a gene. The CDR3 DNA is TGTGCCAGCAGCCCCGGACAGGCGGCGGAGCAGTACGTC. Encoded protein: CASSPGQAAEQYV.

V and J are TRBV12-3 or TRBV12-4 and TRBJ2-3, with 7 nucleotides matching TRBD2. The V and J ends lost 1 base and 4 bases, in that order; junction bases with no gene match: 8. The length of the CDR3 is 16 residues. The DNA for the CDR3 is TGTGCCAGCAGTTTAGAGGGCGGGGGAGAAGCAGATACGCAGTATTTT. Translated, it gives CASSLEGGGEADTQYF.

V usage is TRBV20-1 and J usage is TRBJ2-3; 7 bases are a match to TRBD1. The CDR3 length is 14 residues. Germline V gene lookup returns CDR1 DFQATT and CDR2 SNEGSKA (reference sequence). J was trimmed by 0 bases and V by 5 bases; bases with no gene match: 5. The CDR3 nucleotides read TGCAGTGCTGCTACAGGGGTGAGCACAGATACGCAGTATTTT. This gives the protein CSAATGVSTDTQYF.

This clonotype was observed a single time. V gene TRBV7-2 combines with J gene TRBJ2-2; 9 nucleotides match TRBD2. CDR1 is SGHTA and CDR2 is FQGNSA in the germline V gene. The CDR3 totals 18 residues. Trimming removed 0 bases from V and 6 bases from J; junction bases left unmatched: 11. The CDR3 loop reads CASSLALFGGGAPGELFF. The CDR3 DNA reads TGTGCCAGCAGCTTAGCGCTATTCGGCGGGGGGGCCCCCGGGGAGCTGTTTTTT.

This CDR3 reads CASSQDRAGGPYNEQFF. For the CDR3, the DNA is TGCGCCAGCAGCCAAGACCGCGCGGGGGGTCCCTACAATGAGCAGTTCTTC. The rearrangement joins TRBV4-3 to TRBJ2-1, with 8 nucleotides matching TRBD2. The CDR3 is 17 residues long. Germline V gene sequence: CDR1 LGHNA, CDR2 YSLEER. J gave up 2 bases and V 0 bases, and 6 bases lay outside the gene matches.

A few counts support this clonotype. The rearrangement joins TRBV10-3 to TRBJ1-5, with D unresolved. CDR1 and CDR2 from the germline V gene are ENHRY and SYGVKD. V was trimmed by 0 bases and J by 4 bases, leaving 10 bases between them. The CDR3 runs to 15 residues. The CDR3 region is CAISESTMGNQPQHF. CDR3 coding DNA: TGTGCCATCAGTGAGTCGACGATGGGAAATCAGCCCCAGCATTTT.

The chain recombines TRBV6-6 with TRBJ2-7; D is unclear. The V gene lost 5 bases and the J gene lost 5 bases, with 7 bases spanning the gap. CDR1 is MNHNY and CDR2 is SVGAGI in the germline V gene (reference sequence). The CDR3 has 11 amino acids. The CDR3 protein is CASSHLNEQYF. The CDR3 nucleotides are TGTGCCAGCAGTCACCTGAACGAGCAGTACTTC.

This sequence joins TRBV3-1 and TRBJ2-2; no firm D call. V was trimmed by 3 bases and J by 6 bases, leaving 11 bases between them. Germline CDR1 is LGHDT and CDR2 is YNNKEL (reference sequence). The CDR3 loop spans 14 amino acids. CDR3 residues: CASSQGYGAGELFF. The CDR3 DNA reads as TGTGCCAGCAGCCAGGGCTATGGGGCCGGGGAGCTGTTTTTT. The full variable domain, its missing parts supplied by reference TRBV3-1 and TRBJ2-2, is DTAVSQTPKYLVTQMGNDKSIKCEQNLGHDTMYWYKQDSKKFLKIMFSYNNKELIINETVPNRFSPKSPDKAHLNLHINSLELGDSAVYFCASSQGYGAGELFFGEGSRLTVL.

The rearrangement joins TRBV15 to TRBJ1-6; D possibly corresponds to TRBD1 (5 bases). Trimming took off 1 base at V and 10 bases at J, with 14 bases between the two ends. This CDR3 has 15 amino acids. CDR1 and CDR2 (germline): LNHNV, YYDKDF (reference sequence). CDR3 protein: CATSRVSWGPSPLHF. CDR3 DNA sequence: TGTGCCACCAGCAGAGTATCCTGGGGCCCATCACCCCTCCACTTT.

V is TRBV24-1 and J is TRBJ2-1; 14 positions match TRBD2. Looked up from germline, CDR1 is KGHDR and CDR2 is SFDVKD. The CDR3 has 16 residues. V gave up 11 bases and J gave up 5 bases; unmatched junction bases: 10. CDR3 amino acids: CANRLAGGLAHNEQFF. The CDR3 coding sequence is TGTGCCAACCGACTAGCGGGGGGGTTAGCCCACAATGAGCAGTTCTTC.

Written as DNA, the CDR3 is TGTGCCGGGTCAGGAGGGAACTCCTACGAGCAGTACGTC. It translates to CAGSGGNSYEQYV. V and J are TRBV2 and TRBJ2-7, with a weak D call TRBD2 (6 bases). The CDR3 totals 13 residues. CDR1 SNHLY and CDR2 FYNNEI come from the germline V gene. Trimming removed 11 bases at V and 0 bases at J, with 14 bases between.

The CDR3 reads CAISEYPQQADTQYF. In DNA form, the CDR3 reads TGTGCCATCAGTGAGTACCCACAGCAGGCAGATACGCAGTATTTT. V gene TRBV10-3 combines with J gene TRBJ2-3; D remains unclear. Germline V gives CDR1 ENHRY, CDR2 SYGVKD. V lost 1 base, J lost 4 bases, and 12 bases lay in between. This CDR3 comprises 15 residues.

The chain is built from TRBV7-2 and TRBJ2-7, with D perhaps matching TRBD2 (6 bases). The germline V gene encodes CDR1 SGHTA and CDR2 FQGNSA. V was pared by 1 base and J by 4 bases, with 11 bases between. The CDR3 consists of 14 residues. The CDR3 sequence: CASSLVGGKYEQYV. DNA for the CDR3: TGTGCCAGCAGCTTAGTTGGGGGGAAATACGAGCAGTACGTC.

The chain has TRBV24-1 and TRBJ1-2; a weak D match, TRBD1 (5 bases). Germline V gene data show CDR1 as KGHDR and CDR2 as SFDVKD. The CDR3 spans 14 residues. The V end was cut by 2 bases, the J end by 3 bases, with 9 bases between. The CDR3 region is CATSDSPGDYGYTF. The CDR3 DNA follows: TGTGCCACCAGTGATTCGCCGGGGGACTATGGCTACACCTTC.

The CDR3 coding sequence is TGTGCCAGCAGCGTTCGCAGGGACTATGGCTACACCTTC. Encoded protein: CASSVRRDYGYTF. V and J are TRBV9 and TRBJ1-2; TRBD1 is a possible D gene (5 bases). Germline lookup yields CDR1 SGDLS and CDR2 YYNGEE. The CDR3 loop spans 13 amino acids. Trimming removed 2 bases at V and 3 bases at J, with 8 bases between. Filled out from reference TRBV9 and TRBJ1-2, the complete variable domain reads DSGVTQTPKHLITATGQRVTLRCSPRSGDLSVYWYQQSLDQGLQFLIQYYNGEERAKGNILERFSAQQFPDLHSELNLSSLELGDSALYFCASSVRRDYGYTFGSGTRLTVV.

This chain joins TRBV4-1 and TRBJ2-3, with 7 bases matching TRBD1. CDR1 MGHRA and CDR2 YSYEKL come from the germline V gene. The CDR3 covers 15 residues. Trimming removed 2 bases from V and 0 bases from J; junction bases left unmatched: 2. The CDR3 nucleotides read TGCGCCAGCAGCCAACGACAGGGAAGCACAGATACGCAGTATTTT. Amino acids: CASSQRQGSTDTQYF.

V gene TRBV4-2 combines with J gene TRBJ2-3, with D unresolved. The CDR3 extends over 15 amino acids. The germline V gene has CDR1 LGHNA and CDR2 YNFKEQ. With 1 base removed from V and 3 bases from J, the gap between germline ends came to 11 bases. The chain's CDR3 is CASSQGQDFTDTQYF. The DNA for the CDR3 is TGTGCCAGCAGCCAAGGGCAGGATTTTACAGATACGCAGTATTTT.

The gene calls are TRBV12-3 or TRBV12-4 and TRBJ1-2; D not resolved. Trimming removed 5 bases at V and 4 bases at J, with 14 bases between. CDR3 length equals 14 residues. The CDR3 spells CASSPEPPTYGYTF. The CDR3 nucleotides are TGTGCCAGCAGTCCCGAGCCCCCAACCTATGGCTACACCTTC.

This clonotype was picked up a small number of times. The gene calls are TRBV5-1 and TRBJ2-5; possibly TRBD1 for D (6 bases). CDR1 SGHRS and CDR2 YFSETQ come from the germline V gene. CDR3 length equals 15 residues. Trimming removed 6 bases at V and 0 bases at J, with 15 bases between. Written as DNA, the CDR3 is TGCGCCAGCACCCGGGACACTGGATACCAAGAGACCCAGTACTTC. Translated: CASTRDTGYQETQYF.

This clonotype was counted between two and nine times. The rearrangement joins TRBV29-1 to TRBJ1-5; D is unclear. The CDR3 loop spans 13 amino acids. Germline assignment: CDR1 SQVTM and CDR2 ANQGSEA. V was clipped by 7 bases and J by 6 bases, with 16 bases between them. CDR3 sequence (DNA): TGCAGCGCCCTAGACATGGCAGGTCAGCCCCAGCATTTT. Translated, it gives CSALDMAGQPQHF.

The chain carries TRBV6-2 or TRBV6-3 and TRBJ2-1; perhaps TRBD1 as D (7 bases). Germline V gene lookup returns CDR1 MNHEY and CDR2 SVGEGT. V lost 6 bases to trimming and J lost 9 bases, with 15 bases between them. This CDR3 has 13 amino acids. Here the CDR3 DNA reads TGTGCCAGCAGGGCGGAGGGGGCGCGTGAGCAGTTCTTC. The encoded protein is CASRAEGAREQFF.

This clonotype was recorded a few times. The chain is built from TRBV4-3 and TRBJ1-2; 8 bases agree with TRBD1. The CDR3 runs to 14 residues. Germline V lookup: CDR1 LGHNA, CDR2 YSLEER. The V and J ends lost 0 bases and 3 bases, in that order; junction bases with no gene match: 0. The CDR3: CASSQDRGHYGYTF. For the CDR3, the DNA is TGCGCCAGCAGCCAAGACAGGGGGCACTATGGCTACACCTTC.

This clonotype was counted only a few times. The chain uses TRBV2 and TRBJ1-1; tentative D call: TRBD1 (5 bases). From germline, CDR1 is SNHLY and CDR2 FYNNEI. The CDR3 consists of 14 residues. V was pared by 4 bases and J by 1 base, with 10 bases between. CDR3 DNA: TGTGCCAGCAGTGTTTCAGGGCCGAACACTGAAGCTTTCTTT. It yields the protein CASSVSGPNTEAFF.